This T cell receptor beta chain was profiled in a study of vaccination and CD4 T cells after COVID-19. On the study more broadly: Samples were taken after vaccination, a median of roughly 65 days after dose two, with a range of 14 to 241.

Germline V gene data show CDR1 as MNHEY and CDR2 as SVGAGI. This CDR3 has 15 residues. With V trimmed by 0 bases and J by 6 bases, 4 bases remained unmatched. Turning to this clonotype: Its antigen is still unknown.

Sequenced with the Oncomine TCR Beta short-read assay was DNA taken from cultured CD4+ T cells. It was from cultured CD4+ T cells that genomic DNA was extracted. TCRdb reprocessed the PCR reads via MiXCR and lists one record per CDR3 protein. The sample has around 9,300 distinct CDR3 sequences; 38% are singletons. Study observations and caveats: Only post-vaccination samples contained a median about 90% of the reactive clones in convalescent patients.

Documented treatment: roughly ten-day PBMC culture with coronavirus spike peptide pools or control peptides (ViraFEST assay). According to the study, CD4+ T cells from the unexposed donor were gathered ahead of the COVID-19 pandemic (2011-2018). First, ViraFEST expanded antigen-specific T cells with peptide pools, and next it sequenced the TCRs. The clonotype originates from a human donor in good health. Material: CD4+ T cells from blood, cultured in vitro. V is TRBV6-5 and J is TRBJ2-5, with 10 bases fitting TRBD1. DNA of the CDR3: TGTGCCAGCAGTTACTCGACAGGGGGCGGGAAGACCCAGTACTTC. It codes for CASSYSTGGGKTQYF.